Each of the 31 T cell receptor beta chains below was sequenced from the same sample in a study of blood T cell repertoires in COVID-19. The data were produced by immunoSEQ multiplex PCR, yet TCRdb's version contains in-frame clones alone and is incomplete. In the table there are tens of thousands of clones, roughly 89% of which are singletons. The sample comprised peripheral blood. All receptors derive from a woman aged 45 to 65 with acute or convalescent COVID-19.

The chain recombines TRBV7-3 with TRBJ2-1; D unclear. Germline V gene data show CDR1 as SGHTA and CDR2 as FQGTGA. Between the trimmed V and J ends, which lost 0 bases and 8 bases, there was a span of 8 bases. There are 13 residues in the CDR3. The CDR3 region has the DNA TGTGCCAGCAGCTTAACCCGTCTCGATGAGCAGTTCTTC. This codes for CASSLTRLDEQFF.

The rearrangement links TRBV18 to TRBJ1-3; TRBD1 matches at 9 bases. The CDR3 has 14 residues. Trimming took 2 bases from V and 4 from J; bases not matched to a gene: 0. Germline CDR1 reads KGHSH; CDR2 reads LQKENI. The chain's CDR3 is CASSPGQGGNTIYF. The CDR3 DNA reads TGTGCCAGCTCACCAGGACAGGGGGGAAACACCATATATTTT.

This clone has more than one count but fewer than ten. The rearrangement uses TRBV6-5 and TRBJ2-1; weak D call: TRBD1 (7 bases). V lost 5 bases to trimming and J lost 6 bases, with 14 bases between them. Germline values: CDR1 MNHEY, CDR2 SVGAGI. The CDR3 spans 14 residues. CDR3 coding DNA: TGTGCCAGCAGTCCAGGGGGAGGTAGCAATGAGCAGTTCTTC. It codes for CASSPGGGSNEQFF.

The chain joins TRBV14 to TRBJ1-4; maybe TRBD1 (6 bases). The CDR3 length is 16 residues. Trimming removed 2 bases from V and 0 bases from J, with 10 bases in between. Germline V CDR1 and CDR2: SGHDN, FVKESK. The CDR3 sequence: CASSQIRTATNEKLFF. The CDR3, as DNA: TGTGCCAGCAGCCAAATTCGGACAGCAACTAATGAAAAACTGTTTTTT.

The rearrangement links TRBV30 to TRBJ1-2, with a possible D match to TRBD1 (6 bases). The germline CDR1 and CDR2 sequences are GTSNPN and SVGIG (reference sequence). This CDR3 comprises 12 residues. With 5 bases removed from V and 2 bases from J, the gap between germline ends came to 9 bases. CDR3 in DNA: TGTGCCTGGGGGGACACAAACTATGGCTACACCTTC. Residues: CAWGDTNYGYTF.

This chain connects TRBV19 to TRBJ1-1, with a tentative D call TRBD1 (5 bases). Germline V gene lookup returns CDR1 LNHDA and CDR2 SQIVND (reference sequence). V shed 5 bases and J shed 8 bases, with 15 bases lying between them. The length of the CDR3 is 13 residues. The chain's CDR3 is CASSSTPGGEAFF. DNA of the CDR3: TGTGCCAGTAGTTCCACCCCCGGGGGAGAAGCTTTCTTT.

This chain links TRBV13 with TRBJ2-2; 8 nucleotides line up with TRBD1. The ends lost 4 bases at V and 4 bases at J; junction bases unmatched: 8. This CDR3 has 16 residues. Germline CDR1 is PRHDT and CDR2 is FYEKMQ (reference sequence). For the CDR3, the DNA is TGTGCCAGCAGCTCTCCCCGGGACAGGCTCACCGGGGAGCTGTTTTTT. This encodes CASSSPRDRLTGELFF.

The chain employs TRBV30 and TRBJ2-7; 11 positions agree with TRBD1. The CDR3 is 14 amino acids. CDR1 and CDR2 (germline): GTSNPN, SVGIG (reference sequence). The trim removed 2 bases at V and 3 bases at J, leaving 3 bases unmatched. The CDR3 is CAWSPDRGLYEQYF. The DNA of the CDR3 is TGTGCCTGGAGTCCGGACAGGGGGCTCTACGAGCAGTACTTC.

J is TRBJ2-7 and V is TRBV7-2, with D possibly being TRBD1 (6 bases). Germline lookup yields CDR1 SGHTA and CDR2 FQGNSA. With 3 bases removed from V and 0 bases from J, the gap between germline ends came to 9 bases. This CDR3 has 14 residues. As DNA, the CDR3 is TGTGCCAGCAGCTTTGACAGGTACTCCTACGAGCAGTACTTC. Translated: CASSFDRYSYEQYF.

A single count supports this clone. CDR3 sequence reads: CASRLDRVGEKLFF. In DNA form, the CDR3 reads TGTGCCAGCAGACTGGACAGGGTGGGAGAAAAACTGTTTTTT. The rearrangement joins TRBV2 to TRBJ1-4; 8 positions agree with TRBD1. CDR3 length: 14 amino acids. Germline V gives CDR1 SNHLY, CDR2 FYNNEI. The trim removed 6 bases at V and 8 bases at J, leaving 8 bases unmatched.

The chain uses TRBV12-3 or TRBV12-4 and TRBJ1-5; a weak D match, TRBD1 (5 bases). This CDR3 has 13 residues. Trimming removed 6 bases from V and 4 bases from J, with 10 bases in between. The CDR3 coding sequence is TGTGCCAGCAGCCTCAGGGAAAATCAGCCCCAGCATTTT. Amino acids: CASSLRENQPQHF.

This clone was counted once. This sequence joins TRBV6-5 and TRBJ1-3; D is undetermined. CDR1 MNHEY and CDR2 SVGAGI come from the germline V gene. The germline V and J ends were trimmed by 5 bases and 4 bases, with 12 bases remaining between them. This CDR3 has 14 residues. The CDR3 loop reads CASSNYYTGNTIYF. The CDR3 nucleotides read TGTGCCAGCAGTAACTACTACACGGGAAACACCATATATTTT.

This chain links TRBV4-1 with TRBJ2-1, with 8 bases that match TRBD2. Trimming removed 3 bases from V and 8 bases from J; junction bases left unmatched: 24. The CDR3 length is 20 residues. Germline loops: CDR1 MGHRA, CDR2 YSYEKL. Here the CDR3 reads CASSHPEFRLREGRGDEQFF. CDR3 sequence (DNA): TGCGCCAGCAGCCACCCCGAGTTCCGCTTACGGGAGGGCCGAGGGGATGAGCAGTTCTTC.

CDR3 sequence reads: CASSIRDRVVPYEQYF. The CDR3 DNA is TGTGCCAGTAGTATACGAGATAGAGTGGTTCCCTACGAGCAGTACTTC. This sequence joins TRBV19 and TRBJ2-7; D is uncertain. Germline CDR1 is LNHDA and CDR2 is SQIVND (reference sequence). V lost 2 bases to trimming and J lost 2 bases, with 16 bases between them. CDR3 length equals 16 residues. Full variable domain (missing parts from reference TRBV19 and TRBJ2-7): DGGITQSPKYLFRKEGQNVTLSCEQNLNHDAMYWYRQDPGQGLRLIYYSQIVNDFQKGDIAEGYSVSREKKESFPLTVTSAQKNPTAFYLCASSIRDRVVPYEQYFGPGTRLTVT.

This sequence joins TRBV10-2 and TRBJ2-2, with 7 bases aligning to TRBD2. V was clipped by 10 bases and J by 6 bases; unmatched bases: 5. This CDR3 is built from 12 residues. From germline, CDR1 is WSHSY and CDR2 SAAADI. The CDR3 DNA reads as TGCGCCATCTCCACTAGCGCCGGGGAGCTGTTTTTT. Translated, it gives CAISTSAGELFF.

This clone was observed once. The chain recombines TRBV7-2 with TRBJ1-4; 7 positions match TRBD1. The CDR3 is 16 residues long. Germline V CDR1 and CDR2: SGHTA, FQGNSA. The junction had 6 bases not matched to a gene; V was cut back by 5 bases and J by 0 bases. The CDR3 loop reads CASSPGQLTTNEKLFF. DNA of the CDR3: TGTGCCAGCAGCCCGGGACAGCTAACAACTAATGAAAAACTGTTTTTT.

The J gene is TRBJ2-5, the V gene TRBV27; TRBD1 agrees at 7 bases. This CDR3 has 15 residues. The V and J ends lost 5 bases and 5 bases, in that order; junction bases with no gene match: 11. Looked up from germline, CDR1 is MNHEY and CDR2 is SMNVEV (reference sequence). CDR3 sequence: CASSLQRGRGETQYF. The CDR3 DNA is TGTGCCAGCAGTCTACAGAGGGGGCGCGGCGAGACCCAGTACTTC.

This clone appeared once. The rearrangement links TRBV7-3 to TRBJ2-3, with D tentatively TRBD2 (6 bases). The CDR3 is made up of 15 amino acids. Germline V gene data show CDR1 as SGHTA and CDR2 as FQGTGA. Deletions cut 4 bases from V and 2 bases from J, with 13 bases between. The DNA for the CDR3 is TGTGCCAGCAGCTGGGGCGGGGTTAACACAGATACGCAGTATTTT. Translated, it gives CASSWGGVNTDTQYF.

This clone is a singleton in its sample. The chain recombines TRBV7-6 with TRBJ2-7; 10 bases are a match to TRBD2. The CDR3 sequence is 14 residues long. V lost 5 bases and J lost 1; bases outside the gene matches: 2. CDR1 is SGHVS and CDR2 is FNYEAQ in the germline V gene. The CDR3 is CASSSGGASYEQYF. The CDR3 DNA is TGTGCCAGCAGCAGCGGGGGGGCTTCCTACGAGCAGTACTTC.

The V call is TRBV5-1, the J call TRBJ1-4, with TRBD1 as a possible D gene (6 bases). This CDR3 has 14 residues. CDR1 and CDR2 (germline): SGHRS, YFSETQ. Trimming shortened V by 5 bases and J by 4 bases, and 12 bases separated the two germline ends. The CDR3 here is CASRPGAVNEKLFF. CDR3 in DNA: TGCGCCAGCAGACCAGGGGCGGTTAATGAAAAACTGTTTTTT. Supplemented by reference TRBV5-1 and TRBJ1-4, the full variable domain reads KAGVTQTPRYLIKTRGQQVTLSCSPISGHRSVSWYQQTPGQGLQFLFEYFSETQRNKGNFPGRFSGRQFSNSRSEMNVSTLELGDSALYLCASRPGAVNEKLFFGSGTQLSVL.

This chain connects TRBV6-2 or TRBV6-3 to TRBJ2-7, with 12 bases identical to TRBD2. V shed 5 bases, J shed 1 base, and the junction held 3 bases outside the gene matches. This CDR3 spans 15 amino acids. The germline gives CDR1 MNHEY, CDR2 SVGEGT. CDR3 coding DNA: TGTGCCAGCAGTCGTACTAGCGGGGGGTCCTACGAGCAGTACTTC. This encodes CASSRTSGGSYEQYF.

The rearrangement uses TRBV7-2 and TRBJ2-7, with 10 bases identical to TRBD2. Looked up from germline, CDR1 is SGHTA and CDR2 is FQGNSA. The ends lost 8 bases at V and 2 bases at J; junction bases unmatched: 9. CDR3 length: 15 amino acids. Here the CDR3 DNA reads TGTGCCAGCGGGCTAGCGGGAGATCCCGCCTACGAGCAGTACTTC. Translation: CASGLAGDPAYEQYF.

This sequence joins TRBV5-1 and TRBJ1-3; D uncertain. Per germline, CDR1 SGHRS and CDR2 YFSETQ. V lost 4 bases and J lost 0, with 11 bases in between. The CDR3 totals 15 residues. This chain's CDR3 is CASSARADSGNTIYF. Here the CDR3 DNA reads TGCGCCAGCAGCGCCCGAGCGGACTCTGGAAACACCATATATTTT.

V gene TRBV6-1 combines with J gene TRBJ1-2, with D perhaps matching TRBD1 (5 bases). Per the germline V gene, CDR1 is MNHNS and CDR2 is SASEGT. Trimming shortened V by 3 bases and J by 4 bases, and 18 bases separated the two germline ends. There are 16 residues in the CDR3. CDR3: CASSERTTETFYGYTF. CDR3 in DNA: TGTGCCAGCAGTGAGAGGACGACAGAAACTTTCTATGGCTACACCTTC.

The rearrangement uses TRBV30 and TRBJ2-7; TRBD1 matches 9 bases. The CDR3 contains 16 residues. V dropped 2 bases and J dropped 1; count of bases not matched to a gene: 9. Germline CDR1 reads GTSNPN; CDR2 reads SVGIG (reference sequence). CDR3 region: CAWSWGQGRVSYEQYF. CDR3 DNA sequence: TGTGCCTGGAGTTGGGGACAGGGACGGGTGTCCTACGAGCAGTACTTC.

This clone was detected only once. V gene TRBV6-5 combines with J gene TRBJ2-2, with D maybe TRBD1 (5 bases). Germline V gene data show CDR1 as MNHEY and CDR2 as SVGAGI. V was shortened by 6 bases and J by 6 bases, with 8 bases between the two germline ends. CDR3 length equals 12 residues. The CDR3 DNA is TGTGCCAGCAGCCCAGGGCCCGGGGAGCTGTTTTTT. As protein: CASSPGPGELFF.

DNA of the CDR3: TGTGCCAGCAGCCTCCAACAGGGTATCCGCGACGAGCAGTACTTC. This translates into CASSLQQGIRDEQYF. The V call is TRBV5-6, the J call TRBJ2-7; D may be TRBD1 (6 bases). V lost 4 bases, J lost 5 bases, and 19 bases lay in between. Germline V gene data show CDR1 as SGHDT and CDR2 as YYEEEE. The CDR3 contains 15 residues.

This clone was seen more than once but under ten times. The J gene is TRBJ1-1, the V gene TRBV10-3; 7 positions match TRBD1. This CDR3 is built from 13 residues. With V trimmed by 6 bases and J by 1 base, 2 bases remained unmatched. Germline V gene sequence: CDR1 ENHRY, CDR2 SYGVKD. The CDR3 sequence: CAIRQGKNTEAFF. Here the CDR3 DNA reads TGTGCCATCAGACAGGGGAAGAACACTGAAGCTTTCTTT.

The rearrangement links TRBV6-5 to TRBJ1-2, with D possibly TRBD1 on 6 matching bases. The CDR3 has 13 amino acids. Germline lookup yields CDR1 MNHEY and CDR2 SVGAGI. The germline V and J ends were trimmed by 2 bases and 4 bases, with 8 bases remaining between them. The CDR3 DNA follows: TGTGCCAGCAGTTACCCCAGGGGCTATGGCTACACCTTC. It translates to CASSYPRGYGYTF.

Here the CDR3 reads CASSLSGGSGNTIYF. The CDR3 bases are TGTGCCAGCAGCTTGTCAGGGGGCTCTGGAAACACCATATATTTT. The chain combines TRBV5-8 with TRBJ1-3, with 7 bases identical to TRBD1. Germline CDR1 SGHTS, CDR2 YDEGEE. Trimming removed 1 base from V and 0 bases from J; junction bases left unmatched: 1. The CDR3 contains 15 residues.

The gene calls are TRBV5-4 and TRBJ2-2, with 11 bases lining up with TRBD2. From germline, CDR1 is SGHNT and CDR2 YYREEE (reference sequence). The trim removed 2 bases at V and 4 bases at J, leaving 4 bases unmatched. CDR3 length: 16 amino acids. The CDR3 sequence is CASSFLAGGLTGELFF. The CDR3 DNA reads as TGTGCCAGCAGCTTCCTAGCGGGGGGACTCACCGGGGAGCTGTTTTTT.